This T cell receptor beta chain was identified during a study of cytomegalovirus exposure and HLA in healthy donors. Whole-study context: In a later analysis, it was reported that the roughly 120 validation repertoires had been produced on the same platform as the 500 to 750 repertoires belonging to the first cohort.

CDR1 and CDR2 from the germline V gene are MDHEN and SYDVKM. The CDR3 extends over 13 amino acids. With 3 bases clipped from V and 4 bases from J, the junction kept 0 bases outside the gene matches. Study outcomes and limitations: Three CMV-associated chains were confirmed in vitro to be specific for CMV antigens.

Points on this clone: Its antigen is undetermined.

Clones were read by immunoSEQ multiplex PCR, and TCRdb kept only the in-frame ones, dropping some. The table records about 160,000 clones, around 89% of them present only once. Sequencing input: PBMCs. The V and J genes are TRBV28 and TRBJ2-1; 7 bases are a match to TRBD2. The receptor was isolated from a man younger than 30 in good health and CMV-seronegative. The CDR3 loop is CASSLGLYNEQFF. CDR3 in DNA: TGTGCCAGCAGTTTGGGACTATACAATGAGCAGTTCTTC.